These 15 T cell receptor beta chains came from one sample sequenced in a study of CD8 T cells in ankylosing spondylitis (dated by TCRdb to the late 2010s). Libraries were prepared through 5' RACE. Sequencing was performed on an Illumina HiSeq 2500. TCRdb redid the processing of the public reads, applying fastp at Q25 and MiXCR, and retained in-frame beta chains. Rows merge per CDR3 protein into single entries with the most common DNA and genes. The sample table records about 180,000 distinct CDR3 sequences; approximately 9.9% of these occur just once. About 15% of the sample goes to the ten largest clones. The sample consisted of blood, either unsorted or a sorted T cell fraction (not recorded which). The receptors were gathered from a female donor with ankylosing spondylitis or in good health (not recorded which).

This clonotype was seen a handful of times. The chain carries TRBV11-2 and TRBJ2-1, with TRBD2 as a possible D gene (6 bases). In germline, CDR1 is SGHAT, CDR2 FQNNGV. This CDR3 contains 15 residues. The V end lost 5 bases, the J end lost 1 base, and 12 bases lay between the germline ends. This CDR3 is CASSLSGLSYNEQFF. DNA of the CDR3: TGTGCCAGCAGCCTAAGCGGGCTTTCCTACAATGAGCAGTTCTTC.

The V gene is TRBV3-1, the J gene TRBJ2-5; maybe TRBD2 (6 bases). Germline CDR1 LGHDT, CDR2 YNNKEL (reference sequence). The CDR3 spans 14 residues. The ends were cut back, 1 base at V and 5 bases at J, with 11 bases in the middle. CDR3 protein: CASSQVGSSETQYF. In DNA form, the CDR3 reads TGTGCCAGCAGCCAAGTCGGGAGTTCGGAGACCCAGTACTTC.

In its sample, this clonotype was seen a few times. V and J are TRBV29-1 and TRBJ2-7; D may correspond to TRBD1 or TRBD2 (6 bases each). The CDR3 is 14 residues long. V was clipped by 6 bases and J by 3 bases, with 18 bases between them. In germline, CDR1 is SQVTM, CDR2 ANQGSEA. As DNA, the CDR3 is TGCAGCGTGGAGGGACACGGCAAGGACTACGAGCAGTACTTC. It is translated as CSVEGHGKDYEQYF.

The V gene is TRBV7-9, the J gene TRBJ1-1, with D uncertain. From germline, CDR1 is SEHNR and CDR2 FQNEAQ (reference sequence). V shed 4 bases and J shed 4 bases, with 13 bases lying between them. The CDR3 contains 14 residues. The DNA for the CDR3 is TGTGCCAGCAGCTCACTCACAGAGGGCACTGAAGCTTTCTTT. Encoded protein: CASSSLTEGTEAFF. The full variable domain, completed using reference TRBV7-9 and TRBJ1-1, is DTGVSQNPRHKITKRGQNVTFRCDPISEHNRLYWYRQTLGQGPEFLTYFQNEAQLEKSRLLSDRFSAERPKGSFSTLEIQRTEQGDSAMYLCASSSLTEGTEAFFGQGTRLTVV.

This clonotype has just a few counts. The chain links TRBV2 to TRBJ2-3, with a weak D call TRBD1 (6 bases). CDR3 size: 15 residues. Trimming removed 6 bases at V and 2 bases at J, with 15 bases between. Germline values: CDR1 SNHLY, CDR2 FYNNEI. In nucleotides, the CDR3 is TGTGCCAGCAGAGCCTACAGGGAATTCACAGATACGCAGTATTTT. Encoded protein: CASRAYREFTDTQYF.

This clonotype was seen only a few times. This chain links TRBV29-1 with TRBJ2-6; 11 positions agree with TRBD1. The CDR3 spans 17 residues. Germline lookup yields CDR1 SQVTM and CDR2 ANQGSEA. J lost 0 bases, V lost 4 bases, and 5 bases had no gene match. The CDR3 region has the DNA TGCAGCGTTGGAGGGACAGGGGGTTTCTCTGGGGCCAACGTCCTGACTTTC. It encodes CSVGGTGGFSGANVLTF.

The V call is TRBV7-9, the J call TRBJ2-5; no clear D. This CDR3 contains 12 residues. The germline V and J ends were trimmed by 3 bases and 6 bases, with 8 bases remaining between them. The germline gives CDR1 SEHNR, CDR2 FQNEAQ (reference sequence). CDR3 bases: TGTGCCAGCAGCTTTTTTCACCAGACCCAGTACTTC. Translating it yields CASSFFHQTQYF.

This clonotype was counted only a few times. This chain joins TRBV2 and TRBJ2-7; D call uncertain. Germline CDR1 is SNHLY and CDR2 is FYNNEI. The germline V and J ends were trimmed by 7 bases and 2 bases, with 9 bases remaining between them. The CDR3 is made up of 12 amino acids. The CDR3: CASNRGTYEQYF. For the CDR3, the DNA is TGTGCCAGCAACCGCGGTACCTACGAGCAGTACTTC.

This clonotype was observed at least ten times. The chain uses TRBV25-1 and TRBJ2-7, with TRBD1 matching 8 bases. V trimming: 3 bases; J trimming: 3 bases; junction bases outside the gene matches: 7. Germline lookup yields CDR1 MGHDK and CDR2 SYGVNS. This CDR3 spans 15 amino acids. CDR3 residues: CASSDRTGCLYEQYF. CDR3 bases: TGTGCCAGCAGTGATCGGACAGGGTGCCTCTACGAGCAGTACTTC.

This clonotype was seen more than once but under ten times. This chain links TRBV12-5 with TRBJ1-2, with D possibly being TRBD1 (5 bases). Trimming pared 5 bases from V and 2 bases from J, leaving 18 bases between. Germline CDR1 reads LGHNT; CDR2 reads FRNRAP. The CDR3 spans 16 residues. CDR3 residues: CASGPEGPSGNYGYTF. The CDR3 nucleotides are TGTGCTAGTGGTCCCGAGGGGCCCTCCGGGAACTATGGCTACACCTTC.

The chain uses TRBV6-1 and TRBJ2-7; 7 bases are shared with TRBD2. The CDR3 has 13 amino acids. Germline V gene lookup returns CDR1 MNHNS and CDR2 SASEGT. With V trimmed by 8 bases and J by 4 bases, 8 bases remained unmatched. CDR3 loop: CASRGEGRYEQYF. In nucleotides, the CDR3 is TGTGCCAGCCGGGGGGAGGGTAGGTACGAGCAGTACTTC.

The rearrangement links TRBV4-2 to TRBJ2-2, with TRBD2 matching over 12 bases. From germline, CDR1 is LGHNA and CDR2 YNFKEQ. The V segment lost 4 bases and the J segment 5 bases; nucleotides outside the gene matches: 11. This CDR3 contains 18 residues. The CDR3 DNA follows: TGTGCCAGCAGCCCAAGACTAGCGGGGGACCGAGGGACCGGGGAGCTGTTTTTT. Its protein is CASSPRLAGDRGTGELFF.

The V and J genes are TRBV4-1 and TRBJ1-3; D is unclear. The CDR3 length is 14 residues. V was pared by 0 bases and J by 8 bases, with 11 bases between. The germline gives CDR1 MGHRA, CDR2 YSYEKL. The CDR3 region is CASSQEPPPDTIYF. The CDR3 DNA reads TGCGCCAGCAGCCAAGAACCCCCGCCGGACACCATATATTTT.

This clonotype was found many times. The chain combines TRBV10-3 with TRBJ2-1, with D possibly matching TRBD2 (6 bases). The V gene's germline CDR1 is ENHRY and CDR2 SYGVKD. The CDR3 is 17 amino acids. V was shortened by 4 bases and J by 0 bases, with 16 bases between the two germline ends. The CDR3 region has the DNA TGTGCCATCAGTGCCCCCCCTATAGCGGCCTCCTACAATGAGCAGTTCTTC. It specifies CAISAPPIAASYNEQFF.

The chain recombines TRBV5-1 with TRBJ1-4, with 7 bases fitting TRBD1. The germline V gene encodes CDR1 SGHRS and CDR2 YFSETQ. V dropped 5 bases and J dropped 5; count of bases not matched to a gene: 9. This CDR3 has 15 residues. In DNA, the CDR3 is TGCGCCAGCAGTCTCTCGGGACAGCTAAATGAAAAACTGTTTTTT. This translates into CASSLSGQLNEKLFF.